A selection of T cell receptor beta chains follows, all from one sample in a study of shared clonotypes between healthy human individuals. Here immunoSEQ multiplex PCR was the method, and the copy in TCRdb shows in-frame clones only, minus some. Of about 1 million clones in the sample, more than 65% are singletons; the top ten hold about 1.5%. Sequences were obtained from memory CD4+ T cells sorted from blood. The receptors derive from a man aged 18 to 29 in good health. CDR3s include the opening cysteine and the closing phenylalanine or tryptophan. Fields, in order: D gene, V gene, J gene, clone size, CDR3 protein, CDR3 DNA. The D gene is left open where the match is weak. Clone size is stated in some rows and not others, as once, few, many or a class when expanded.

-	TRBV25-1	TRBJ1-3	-	CASSEQESGNTIYF	TGTGCCAGCAGTGAACAGGAATCTGGAAACACCATATATTTT
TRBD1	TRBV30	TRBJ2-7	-	CAWSDRGRSYEQYF	TGTGCCTGGAGTGACAGGGGAAGATCCTACGAGCAGTACTTC
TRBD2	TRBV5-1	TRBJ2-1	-	CASSSGTSGWNEQFF	TGCGCCAGCAGCTCTGGGACTAGCGGGTGGAATGAGCAGTTCTTC
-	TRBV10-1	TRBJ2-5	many	CASNTGGLGQETQYF	TGCGCCAGCAATACCGGAGGGCTCGGACAAGAGACCCAGTACTTC
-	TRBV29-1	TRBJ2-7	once	CSVEQGGYEQYF	TGCAGCGTTGAACAGGGCGGGTACGAGCAGTACTTC
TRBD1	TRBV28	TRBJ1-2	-	CASSPPPGQGNYGYTF	TGTGCCAGCAGTCCCCCCCCGGGACAGGGGAACTATGGCTACACCTTC
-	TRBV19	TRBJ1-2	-	CASRRDYGYTF	TGTGCCAGTAGAAGGGACTATGGCTACACCTTC
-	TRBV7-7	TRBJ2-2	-	CAVRGYHTGELFF	TGTGCTGTTAGGGGGTATCACACCGGGGAGCTGTTTTTT
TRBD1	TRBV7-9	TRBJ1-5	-	CASSLASGGGTPQHF	TGTGCCAGCAGCTTAGCGTCAGGGGGGGGGACGCCCCAGCATTTT
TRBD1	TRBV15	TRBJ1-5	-	CATSVRQGNQPQHF	TGTGCCACCAGCGTGAGACAGGGGAATCAGCCCCAGCATTTT
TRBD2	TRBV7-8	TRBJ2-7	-	CASSSQTSGRAYEQYF	TGTGCCAGCAGCTCCCAGACTAGCGGGAGAGCCTACGAGCAGTACTTC
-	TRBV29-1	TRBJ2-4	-	CSVTGPTKVIQYF	TGCAGCGTTACCGGGCCGACCAAAGTGATTCAGTACTTC
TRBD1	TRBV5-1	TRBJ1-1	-	CASSGGQGVLGAFF	TGCGCCAGTTCAGGGGGACAGGGGGTCCTAGGAGCTTTCTTT
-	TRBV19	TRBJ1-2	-	CASGDRGRYGYTF	TGTGCCAGTGGGGATCGGGGGCGATATGGCTACACCTTC
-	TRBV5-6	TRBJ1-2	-	CATSTGSANYGYTF	TGTGCCACTTCGACGGGATCCGCTAACTATGGCTACACCTTC
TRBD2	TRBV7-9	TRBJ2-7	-	CASSLGLAGAGEQYF	TGTGCCAGCAGCTTAGGACTAGCGGGAGCCGGTGAGCAGTACTTC
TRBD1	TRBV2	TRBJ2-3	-	CASDPQGVADTQYF	TGTGCCAGCGATCCCCAGGGGGTAGCAGATACGCAGTATTTT
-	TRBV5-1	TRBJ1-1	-	CASSPGRGAMNTEAFF	TGCGCCAGCAGCCCAGGCCGAGGAGCTATGAACACTGAAGCTTTCTTT
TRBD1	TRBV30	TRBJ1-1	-	CAWSWTGFRGSEAFF	TGTGCCTGGAGTTGGACAGGGTTTCGGGGTTCTGAAGCTTTCTTT
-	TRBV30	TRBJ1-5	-	CAWNRDLNQPQHF	TGTGCCTGGAACCGGGACCTAAATCAGCCCCAGCATTTT
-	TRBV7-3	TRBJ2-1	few	CASSPSDSSYNEQFF	TGTGCCAGCAGCCCCTCGGACAGCTCCTACAATGAGCAGTTCTTC
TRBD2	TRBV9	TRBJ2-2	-	CASSIRGLAGVTSTGELFF	TGTGCCAGCAGCATACGTGGGCTAGCGGGAGTGACCAGCACCGGGGAGCTGTTTTTT
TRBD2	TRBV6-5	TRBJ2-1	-	CASRRGTSGPRKQFF	TGTGCCAGCAGGAGGGGGACTAGCGGGCCGCGTAAGCAGTTCTTC
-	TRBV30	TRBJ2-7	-	CAWSPSGYGSYEQYF	TGTGCCTGGAGTCCATCAGGGTACGGCTCCTACGAGCAGTACTTC
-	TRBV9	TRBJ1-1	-	CASSAHGGNTEAFF	TGTGCCAGCAGCGCCCATGGAGGAAACACTGAAGCTTTCTTT
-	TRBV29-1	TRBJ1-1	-	CSVTLPPQRNTEAFF	TGCAGCGTGACCCTTCCCCCACAGAGAAACACTGAAGCTTTCTTT
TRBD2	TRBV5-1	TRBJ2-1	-	CASSSFGTSGSSEQFF	TGCGCCAGCAGCTCGTTCGGGACTAGCGGGAGTTCCGAGCAGTTCTTC